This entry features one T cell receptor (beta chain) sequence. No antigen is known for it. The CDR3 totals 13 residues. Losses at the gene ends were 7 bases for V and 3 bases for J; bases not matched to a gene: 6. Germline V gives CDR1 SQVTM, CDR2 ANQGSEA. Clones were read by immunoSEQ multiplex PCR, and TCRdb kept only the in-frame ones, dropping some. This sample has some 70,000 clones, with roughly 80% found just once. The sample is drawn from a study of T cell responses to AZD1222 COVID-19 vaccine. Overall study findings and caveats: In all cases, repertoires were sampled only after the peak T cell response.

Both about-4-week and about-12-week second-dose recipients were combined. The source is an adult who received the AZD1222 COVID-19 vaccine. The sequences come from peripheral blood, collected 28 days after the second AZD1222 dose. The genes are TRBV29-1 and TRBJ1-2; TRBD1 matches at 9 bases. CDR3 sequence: CSDRDREYYGYTF. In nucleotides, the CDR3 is TGCAGCGACCGGGACAGGGAATACTATGGCTACACCTTC.